The entry that follows covers one TCR beta chain sequence. Its target is unknown. The record originates from a study of T cells in Graves' hyperthyroidism and ophthalmopathy. Study-level information: Peripheral blood draws took place at initial diagnosis, ahead of any treatment. Study-wide results and caveats: Blood also carried most thyroid clonotypes expanded above 0.001.

CDR3 length: 15 amino acids. Germline V gives CDR1 GTSNPN, CDR2 SVGIG (reference sequence). J lost 5 bases, V lost 5 bases, and 10 bases had no gene match. Any patient presenting with uncontrolled infection, other autoimmune disease, pregnancy or lactation was left out. Out of around 10 ml of fresh peripheral blood came the PBMCs. From RNA transcripts, TCR beta CDR3 regions were amplified. The TCR CDR3 first-round RT-PCR relied on the HTBI primer set. TCRdb ran MiXCR on the multiplex PCR reads and lists one entry per CDR3 protein. The table shows fewer than 450,000 distinct CDR3 sequences, with roughly 17% occurring only once.

The V and J genes are TRBV30 and TRBJ2-5, with 11 bases fitting TRBD2. The TCR sequence derives from a woman younger than 45 with Graves' hyperthyroidism that later progressed to Graves' ophthalmopathy. Sequenced: blood. CDR3 sequence reads: CAWGDTGLAAETQYF. The CDR3 DNA is TGTGCCTGGGGGGACACGGGACTAGCGGCGGAGACCCAGTACTTC.